This T cell receptor beta chain was identified during a study of B cell selection in AIRE deficiency. Sequenced by immunoSEQ multiplex PCR; TCRdb stores in-frame clones only, minus some. This table has about 23,000 clones, 95% to 98% appearing once. Conventional CD4 T cells were sorted as CD4+CD127+ cells. Of note for this clone: What it recognizes is unknown.

Findings of the study overall: With only TCRbeta sequenced, less than 45% of shared healthy Treg sequences overlapped Tconv. Of about 4,000 shared Treg TCRbeta sequences, 30% to 35% were healthy-only, approximately 9% patient-only.

Sequencing was done on a sample of conventional CD4+ T cells sorted from PBMCs. This sequence was found in a human donor with AIRE deficiency.

DNA for the CDR3: TGCGCCAGCAGCCAGACACAGGGAATGATATACGAGCAGTACTTC. Translating it yields CASSQTQGMIYEQYF. V gene TRBV4-1 combines with J gene TRBJ2-7; a possible D gene is TRBD1 (6 bases). The CDR3 runs to 15 residues. Germline V gene lookup returns CDR1 MGHRA and CDR2 YSYEKL. Trimming shortened V by 3 bases and J by 4 bases, and 16 bases separated the two germline ends.